This entry concerns a single T cell receptor beta chain. In the study's own analysis: For nucleated cells, counts were estimated from reference gene primer amplification. Repertoires were generated with immunoSEQ multiplex PCR, while TCRdb's copy carries only in-frame clones and drops some. The V and J calls and clone size were taken over from that table, and D and trimming were inferred from the DNA. The table shows just over 90,000 clones, with about 80% occurring only once. The data are from a study of blood T cell repertoires in COVID-19. Overall study context: Samples representing acute and convalescent COVID-19 were sourced from the United States, Italy and Spain. From T cells, B-cell-depleted T cells, or PBMCs came the material, which was cDNA or gDNA.

From germline, CDR1 is LNHDA and CDR2 SQIVND (reference sequence). Trimming took 5 bases from V and 0 from J, leaving 14 bases between them. The length of the CDR3 is 16 residues. The sample was peripheral blood. This sequence was found in a man between 65 and 85 years old with acute or convalescent COVID-19. The genes are TRBV19 and TRBJ1-3; D remains unclear. The CDR3 nucleotides read TGTGCCAGTAGTGTTCCCGTCTCGAGCTCTGGAAACACCATATATTTT. Its translation: CASSVPVSSSGNTIYF.